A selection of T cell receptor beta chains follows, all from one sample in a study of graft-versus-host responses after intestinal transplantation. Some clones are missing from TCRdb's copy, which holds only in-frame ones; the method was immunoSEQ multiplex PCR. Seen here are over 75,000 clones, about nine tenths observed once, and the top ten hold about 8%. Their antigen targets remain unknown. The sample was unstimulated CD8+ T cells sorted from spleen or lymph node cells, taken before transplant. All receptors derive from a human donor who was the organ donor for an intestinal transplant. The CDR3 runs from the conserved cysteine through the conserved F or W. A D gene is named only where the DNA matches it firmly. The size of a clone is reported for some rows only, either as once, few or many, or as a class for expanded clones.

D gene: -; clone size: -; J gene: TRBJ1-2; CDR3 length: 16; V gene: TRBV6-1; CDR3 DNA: TGTGCCAGCAGTGATTCAGAGCAGTACGCCTTCTATGGCTACACCTTC; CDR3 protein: CASSDSEQYAFYGYTF
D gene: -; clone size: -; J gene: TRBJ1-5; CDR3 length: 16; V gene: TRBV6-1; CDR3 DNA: TGTGCCAGCAGTGAAGGGCCGGGAGATAGCAATCAGCCCCAGCATTTT; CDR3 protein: CASSEGPGDSNQPQHF
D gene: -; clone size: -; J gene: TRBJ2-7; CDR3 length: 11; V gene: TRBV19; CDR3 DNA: TGTGCCAGTAGTCTGGGCCTCGAGCAGTACTTC; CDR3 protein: CASSLGLEQYF
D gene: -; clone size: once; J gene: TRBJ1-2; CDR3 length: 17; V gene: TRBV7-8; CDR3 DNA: TGTGCCAGCAACCAGGGGATTGGGCAGTCGGGACGGCATGGCTACACCTTC; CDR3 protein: CASNQGIGQSGRHGYTF
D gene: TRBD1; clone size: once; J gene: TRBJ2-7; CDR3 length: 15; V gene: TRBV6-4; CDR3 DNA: TGTGCCAGCAGTGCGGGACAGGGAAGCTCCTACGAGCAGTACTTC; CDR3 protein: CASSAGQGSSYEQYF
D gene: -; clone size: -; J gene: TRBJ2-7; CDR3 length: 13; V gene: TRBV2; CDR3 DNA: TGTGCCAGCAGTGTTCCCAAAAACTACGAGCAGTACTTC; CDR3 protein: CASSVPKNYEQYF
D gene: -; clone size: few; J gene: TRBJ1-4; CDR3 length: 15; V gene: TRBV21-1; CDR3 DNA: TGTGCCAGCAGCAAAAAGACCAAAGGGAAAGAAAAACTGTTTTTT; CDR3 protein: CASSKKTKGKEKLFF
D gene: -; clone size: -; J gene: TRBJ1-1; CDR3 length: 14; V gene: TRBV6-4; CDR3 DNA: TGTGCCAGCAGTGACTCGGAGGGGAACACTGAAGCTTTCTTT; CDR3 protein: CASSDSEGNTEAFF
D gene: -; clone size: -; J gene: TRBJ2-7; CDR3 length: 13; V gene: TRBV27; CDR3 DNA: TGTGCCAGCAGTCCTGACGCCTCCTACGAGCAGTACTTC; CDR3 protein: CASSPDASYEQYF
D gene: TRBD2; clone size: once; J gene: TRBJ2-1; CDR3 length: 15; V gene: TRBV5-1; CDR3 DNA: TGCGCCAGCAGAGGGACTAGCGGGGTAAACAATGAGCAGTTCTTC; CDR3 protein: CASRGTSGVNNEQFF
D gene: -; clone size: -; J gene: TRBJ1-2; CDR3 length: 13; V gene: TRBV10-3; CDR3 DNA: TGTGCCATCAGTGCGGGTCAACCCTATGGCTACACCTTC; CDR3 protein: CAISAGQPYGYTF
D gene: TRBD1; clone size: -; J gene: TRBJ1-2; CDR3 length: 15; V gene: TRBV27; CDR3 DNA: TGTGCCAGCAGAACCACAGGGGGCGCTTTATGGGGCTACACCTTC; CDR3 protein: CASRTTGGALWGYTF
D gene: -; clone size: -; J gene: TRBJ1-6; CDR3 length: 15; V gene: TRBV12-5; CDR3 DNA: TGTGCTAGTGGTTTGGACAGGGTCAGGAATTCACCCCTCCACTTT; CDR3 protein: CASGLDRVRNSPLHF
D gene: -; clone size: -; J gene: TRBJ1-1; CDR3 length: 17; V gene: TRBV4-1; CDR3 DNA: TGCGCCAGCAGCCAAGTCGTCGTGAAACAGGGGAACACTGAAGCTTTCTTT; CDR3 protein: CASSQVVVKQGNTEAFF
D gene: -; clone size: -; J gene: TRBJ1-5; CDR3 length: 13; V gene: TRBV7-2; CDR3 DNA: TGTGCCAGCAGCGAAGAGGTGAATCAGCCCCAGCATTTT; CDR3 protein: CASSEEVNQPQHF
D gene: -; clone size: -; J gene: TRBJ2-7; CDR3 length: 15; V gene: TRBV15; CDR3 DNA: TGTGCCACCAGCCAAGACCTGGGCGAAGGGTACGAGCAGTACTTC; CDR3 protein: CATSQDLGEGYEQYF
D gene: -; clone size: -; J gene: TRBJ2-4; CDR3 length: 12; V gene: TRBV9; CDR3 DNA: TGTGCCAGCGGGGTAGCCAAAAACATTCAGTACTTC; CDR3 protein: CASGVAKNIQYF
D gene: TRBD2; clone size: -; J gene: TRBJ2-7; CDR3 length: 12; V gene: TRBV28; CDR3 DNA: TGTGCCAGCAGGGCGGGGGTTAACGAGCAGTACTTC; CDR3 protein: CASRAGVNEQYF